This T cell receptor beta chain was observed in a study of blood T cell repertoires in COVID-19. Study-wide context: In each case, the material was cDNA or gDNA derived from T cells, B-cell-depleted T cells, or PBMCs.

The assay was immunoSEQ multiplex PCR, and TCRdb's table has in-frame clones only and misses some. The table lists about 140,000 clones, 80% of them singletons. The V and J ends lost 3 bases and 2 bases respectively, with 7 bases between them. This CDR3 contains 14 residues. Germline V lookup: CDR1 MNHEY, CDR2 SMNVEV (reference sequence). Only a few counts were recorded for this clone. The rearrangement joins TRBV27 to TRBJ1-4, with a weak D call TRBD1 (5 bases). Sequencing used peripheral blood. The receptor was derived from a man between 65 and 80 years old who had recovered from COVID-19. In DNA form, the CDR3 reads TGTGCCAGCAGTTTTGGGGCGACTAATGAAAAACTGTTTTTT. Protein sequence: CASSFGATNEKLFF. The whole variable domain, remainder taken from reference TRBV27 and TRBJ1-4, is EAQVTQNPRYLITVTGKKLTVTCSQNMNHEYMSWYRQDPGLGLRQIYYSMNVEVTDKGDVPEGYKVSRKEKRNFPLILESPSPNQTSLYFCASSFGATNEKLFFGSGTQLSVL.